The rows below give T cell receptor beta chains drawn from one sample of a study of response to subunit inactivated influenza vaccine. TCRdb re-derived calls from the RT-PCR reads in MiXCR, one entry per CDR3 protein. The sample consists of about 700,000 distinct CDR3 sequences, approximately 14% of them appearing once. The sequencing used PBMCs from blood, collected 14 to 15 days before vaccination. Every receptor here comes from a man aged 45-60 years who received an inactivated influenza vaccine. Both conserved end residues are part of each CDR3. A D gene is named only where the DNA matches it firmly. A clone size is listed for some rows: how often the clone was seen (once, few, many), or a class if it is expanded.

len: 18; d_gene: TRBD1; v_gene: TRBV27; abundance: .; j_gene: TRBJ2-7; CDR3nt: TGTGCCAGCACTATGACAGGGGCCGGGAAACTAGCCTCCCACGAGCAGTACTTC; CDR3aa: CASTMTGAGKLASHEQYF
len: 12; d_gene: .; v_gene: TRBV6-2/TRBV6-3; abundance: many; j_gene: TRBJ2-7; CDR3nt: TGTGCCAGCAGTTACCGAGCCTACGAGCAGTACTTC; CDR3aa: CASSYRAYEQYF
len: 15; d_gene: .; v_gene: TRBV12-3/TRBV12-4; abundance: .; j_gene: TRBJ2-7; CDR3nt: TGTGCCAGCCGGTGGGGGACCAGGGAAGGCTACGAGCAGTACTTC; CDR3aa: CASRWGTREGYEQYF
len: 16; d_gene: .; v_gene: TRBV6-2/TRBV6-3; abundance: .; j_gene: TRBJ2-1; CDR3nt: TGTGCCAGCAGTTACTTGCGCGGTAGCTCCTACAATGAGCAGTTCTTC; CDR3aa: CASSYLRGSSYNEQFF
len: 15; d_gene: TRBD1; v_gene: TRBV12-3/TRBV12-4; abundance: .; j_gene: TRBJ1-5; CDR3nt: TGTGCCAGCACCCAACAGGGGGCATTTCGTCAGCCCCAGCATTTT; CDR3aa: CASTQQGAFRQPQHF
len: 17; d_gene: TRBD1; v_gene: TRBV2; abundance: .; j_gene: TRBJ1-1; CDR3nt: TGTGCCAGCGGATACGATGCTAGGGGACAGACCTTTGCTGAAGCTTTCTTT; CDR3aa: CASGYDARGQTFAEAFF
len: 17; d_gene: TRBD1; v_gene: TRBV7-2; abundance: few; j_gene: TRBJ2-7; CDR3nt: TGTGCCAGCAGCTGGTCCGTTTCCGGGACAGGGTCCTACGAGCAGTACTTC; CDR3aa: CASSWSVSGTGSYEQYF
len: 16; d_gene: TRBD2; v_gene: TRBV12-3/TRBV12-4; abundance: .; j_gene: TRBJ2-3; CDR3nt: TGTGCCAGCAGTCCGACCGTTAGCGGGAGCTGGGATACGCAGTATTTT; CDR3aa: CASSPTVSGSWDTQYF
len: 12; d_gene: TRBD1; v_gene: TRBV12-3/TRBV12-4; abundance: .; j_gene: TRBJ1-1; CDR3nt: TGTGCCAGCAGCTACGGGACAGTCGAAGCTTTCTTT; CDR3aa: CASSYGTVEAFF
len: 15; d_gene: TRBD2; v_gene: TRBV20-1; abundance: .; j_gene: TRBJ2-1; CDR3nt: TGCAGTGCTAGAGAAGGGACTAGCGGGACTCGGGAGCAGTTCTTC; CDR3aa: CSAREGTSGTREQFF
len: 14; d_gene: .; v_gene: TRBV20-1; abundance: few; j_gene: TRBJ2-1; CDR3nt: TGCAGTGCTAGACCTCCTACCCTCAACAATGAGCAGTTCTTC; CDR3aa: CSARPPTLNNEQFF
len: 15; d_gene: .; v_gene: TRBV28; abundance: many; j_gene: TRBJ2-1; CDR3nt: TGTGCCAGCAGTTTACCCACAGGCGTCCGGGGGGCACGGTTCTTC; CDR3aa: CASSLPTGVRGARFF
len: 14; d_gene: .; v_gene: TRBV4-3; abundance: .; j_gene: TRBJ2-7; CDR3nt: TGCGCCAGCAGCCAAGGACAGTCCTACTACGAGCAGTACTTC; CDR3aa: CASSQGQSYYEQYF
len: 12; d_gene: .; v_gene: TRBV12-3/TRBV12-4; abundance: few; j_gene: TRBJ2-7; CDR3nt: TGTGCCAGCAGCCCCCACTTGAATAAGCAGTACTTC; CDR3aa: CASSPHLNKQYF
len: 13; d_gene: .; v_gene: TRBV18; abundance: many; j_gene: TRBJ1-1; CDR3nt: TGTGCCAGCTCACCACAAACGAACACTGAAGCTTTCTTT; CDR3aa: CASSPQTNTEAFF
len: 14; d_gene: .; v_gene: TRBV12-3/TRBV12-4; abundance: .; j_gene: TRBJ2-1; CDR3nt: TGTGCCACCTTACCAAGGACTTCCAACAATGAGCAGTTCTTC; CDR3aa: CATLPRTSNNEQFF
len: 16; d_gene: .; v_gene: TRBV5-5; abundance: .; j_gene: TRBJ2-2; CDR3nt: TGTGCCAGCAGCTCTGGATCCTACGGGAACACCGGGGAGCTGTTTTTT; CDR3aa: CASSSGSYGNTGELFF
len: 13; d_gene: .; v_gene: TRBV9; abundance: many; j_gene: TRBJ2-5; CDR3nt: TGTGCCAGCAGCGAAGGGGCTTGGGAGACCCAGTACTTC; CDR3aa: CASSEGAWETQYF
len: 19; d_gene: .; v_gene: TRBV11-1; abundance: .; j_gene: TRBJ2-2; CDR3nt: TGTGCCAGCAGCTTAGCAGCCGGGGGGCCCCCACTCCACACCGGGGAGCTGTTTTTT; CDR3aa: CASSLAAGGPPLHTGELFF
len: 14; d_gene: TRBD1; v_gene: TRBV20-1; abundance: many; j_gene: TRBJ1-5; CDR3nt: TGCAGTGCTCAGGACAGGGGAAACAATCAGCCCCAGCATTTT; CDR3aa: CSAQDRGNNQPQHF
len: 14; d_gene: TRBD2; v_gene: TRBV28; abundance: few; j_gene: TRBJ2-7; CDR3nt: TGTGCCAGCAGTTTCGGGACTAGAACCTACGAGCAGTACTTC; CDR3aa: CASSFGTRTYEQYF
len: 14; d_gene: .; v_gene: TRBV10-1; abundance: few; j_gene: TRBJ1-1; CDR3nt: TGCGCCAGCAGTGATACGGCGGGAAACGCTGAAGCTTTCTTT; CDR3aa: CASSDTAGNAEAFF
len: 14; d_gene: TRBD2; v_gene: TRBV3-1; abundance: many; j_gene: TRBJ2-7; CDR3nt: TGTGCCAGCAGCCAAGCGGGGGGCTCCTACGAGCAGTACTTC; CDR3aa: CASSQAGGSYEQYF